A single TCR beta chain is shown here with its context. Its antigen remains unidentified. It has no much larger one-base neighbor in the sample; base qualities were not kept. At the junction V is shortened by 3 bases and J by 5 bases, with 17 bases in between. The CDR3 runs 16 residues from the cysteine to the phenylalanine. Of all the DNA, just the CDR3 is kept, 48 bases in frame from base 1. CDR1 and CDR2 were assigned from the germline V gene as MGHRA and YSYEKL. This sample is drawn from a study of T cells in Graves' hyperthyroidism and ophthalmopathy (dated by TCRdb to about 2019). About the full investigation: Peripheral blood was sampled at the time of initial diagnosis, prior to any treatment. TCR V-J signatures able to tell the groups apart were searched for in a discovery cohort of more than 90 patients, of whom 43 had Graves' ophthalmopathy and 57 had stable Graves' hyperthyroidism. Prospective prediction of ophthalmopathy was tested in an independent validation cohort consisting of under 20 hyperthyroidism patients and more than 15 patients who later progressed to ophthalmopathy. The 100 discovery patients were randomly split 7:3 into training and test sets. In addition, the study compared T-cell repertoires in thyroid tissue and in blood from five or six Graves' hyperthyroidism patients. Following sampling, methimazole starting at 30 mg daily was given to hyperthyroidism patients, and high-dose intravenous methylprednisolone was given to ophthalmopathy patients. The paper describes TCR Vbeta CDR3 sequencing of 140 or so peripheral blood samples, made up of about 40 ophthalmopathy patients, over 70 hyperthyroidism patients and 17 progressor patients.

Overall results and qualifications from the work: A model built on a 13 V-J signature distinguished ophthalmopathy from stable hyperthyroidism, reaching 87.88% sensitivity and approximately 83% specificity in cross-validation and 80%/75% in testing. Blood samples also contained most of the expanded thyroid clonotypes (frequency above 0.001), which suggests that blood repertoires may reflect thyroid immune responses. No statistical method was used to set the sample size in advance, and investigators knew the group allocation. In validation, the model predicted progression to ophthalmopathy with 55% to 71% sensitivity and 72.22% specificity, a median of roughly seven months before onset.

The TCR beta CDR3 regions were amplified from the RNA transcripts. A first-round RT-PCR of the TCR CDR3 used the HTBI primer set with the Qiagen OneStep RT-PCR kit. The libraries were constructed in a second round of multiplex PCR and then size-selected and purified. The libraries were sequenced on an Illumina HiSeq2000 using paired-end 100 bp reads. As for the original processing: SOAPnuke was used to process the raw data, removing reads that contained adapters or uncalled bases, had a mean Phred below 15, or lacked an exact match to the constant primer or identifier. High-quality paired reads were merged using COPE v1.2.5, and each unique nucleotide sequence was defined as a clonotype. MiTCR v1.1 was used to align the clonotypes against IMGT TRBV, TRBD and TRBJ reference segments. The analysis included only V-J combinations with a frequency above 0.0001, which together covered about 99% of the repertoires. A TCS score was defined as the ratio of F50 (clonal expansion) to E x V (chaos), with BLOSUM62-based TCRdist applied between CDR3 peptides within each V-J. Welch's t-statistics and random forest reduced around 510 V-J features to about 13, which were used in a naive Bayes classifier (R e1071). The raw public data were reprocessed by TCRdb itself: fastp quality trimming at Q25, MiXCR clonotype calling, in-frame beta chains only. Identical CDR3 proteins give one entry, which carries the most common genes and DNA. None of the V and J calls come from the authors' own analysis; TCRdb made them. In all, the sample holds approximately 600,000 distinct CDR3 sequences, and 14% of those were seen once. The top ten clonotypes cover 5.5% to 7.5% of the sample.

Hyperthyroidism patients were newly diagnosed, with disease duration under 2 months, and aged 18 to 65 years. The study excluded patients with uncontrolled infections, other autoimmune diseases, pregnancy or lactation. Diagnoses were based on clinical symptoms, serum thyroxine and TRAb, thyroid ultrasound and orbital computed tomography. For progressor patients, blood was drawn at the first diagnosis of hyperthyroidism, before any ophthalmopathy symptoms had appeared. Ficoll-Paque density gradient centrifugation was used to isolate PBMCs from approximately 10 ml of fresh peripheral blood. Patients classed as progressors first received a Graves' hyperthyroidism diagnosis and then went on to develop ophthalmopathy during follow-up. Total RNA was extracted with Trizol reagent, and quality was checked on an Agilent 2100 Bioanalyzer.

The origin of this receptor is a woman in her 30s with Graves' hyperthyroidism that later progressed to Graves' ophthalmopathy. The rearranged segments are TRBV4-1 and TRBJ2-1; the D region possibly corresponds to TRBD1 (5 bases align). Sequencing was performed on blood. The CDR3 loop reads CASSHPATRVHNEQFF. Here is the DNA: TGCGCCAGCAGCCATCCGGCCACCAGGGTACACAATGAGCAGTTCTTC.